Shown below are 4 T cell receptor beta chains from a single sample sequenced in a study of shared clonotypes between healthy human individuals. Using immunoSEQ multiplex PCR, the repertoire was profiled, and TCRdb retains in-frame clones only, with some absent. The sample has approximately 2,200,000 clones, 85% to 95% seen once. The naive CD8 population came from CD45RO-negative cells selected for CCR7, without terminally differentiated effector memory CD45RA+ cells. Sequenced sample: naive CD8+ T cells from PBMCs. The receptors were sampled from a man between 18 and 29 years old in good health. Some clones in this sample may be carry-over from other donors' samples.

V usage is TRBV9 and J usage is TRBJ2-4, with 12 bases aligning to TRBD2. This CDR3 has 16 amino acids. Unmatched junction bases numbered 9, after V lost 4 bases and J lost 7 bases. CDR1 and CDR2 from the germline V gene are SGDLS and YYNGEE. As DNA, the CDR3 is TGTGCCAGCAGCCCCGGACTAGCGGGGAATACGAACATTCAGTACTTC. Translated: CASSPGLAGNTNIQYF.

The chain joins TRBV6-5 to TRBJ2-1, with 7 bases matching TRBD1. V was clipped by 6 bases and J by 15 bases; unmatched bases: 8. This CDR3 is built from 11 residues. Germline V CDR1 and CDR2: MNHEY, SVGAGI. In DNA form, the CDR3 reads TGTGCCAGCAGCGATACAGGGGTGGCGTTCTTC. Translation: CASSDTGVAFF.

V and J are TRBV28 and TRBJ2-5; D is perhaps TRBD1 (6 bases). The germline V and J ends were trimmed by 5 bases and 3 bases, with 10 bases remaining between them. The CDR3 is 13 residues long. From germline, CDR1 is MDHEN and CDR2 SYDVKM. The CDR3 loop reads CASSQNREETQYF. As DNA, the CDR3 is TGTGCCAGCAGTCAAAACAGGGAAGAGACCCAGTACTTC.

CDR3 DNA sequence: TGTGCCAGCAGCCTCCCCGGAATCTCTGGGGCCAACGTCCTGACTTTC. Translating gives CASSLPGISGANVLTF. The V call is TRBV7-3, the J call TRBJ2-6; D is undetermined. The CDR3 contains 16 residues. Germline V gene lookup returns CDR1 SGHTA and CDR2 FQGTGA. Trimming cost V 5 bases and J 0 bases, with 11 bases left between them.